This T cell receptor (beta chain) was sequenced during a study of patients and donors after allogeneic stem cell transplantation. MiXCR, applied by TCRdb to the RT-PCR reads, yields one record per CDR3 protein. The sample contains about 87,000 distinct CDR3 sequences, approximately 5% of which appear only once. This clonotype was picked up many times. V was trimmed by 1 base and J by 2 bases, leaving 5 bases between them. This CDR3 comprises 13 residues. This rearrangement joins TRBV12-3 or TRBV12-4 to TRBJ1-1; D gene ambiguous. Sequencing was carried out using blood, either unsorted or a sorted T cell fraction (not recorded which). This sequence was found in a human donor who was either an allogeneic HSCT recipient or a stem cell or donor lymphocyte infusion donor (not recorded which). It is not recorded whose cells these are; they may come from a transplant donor. The CDR3 DNA follows: TGTGCCAGCAGTTTAGGGAAAAACACTGAAGCTTTCTTT. Translated, it gives CASSLGKNTEAFF.